These T cell receptor beta chains were read from a single sample in a study of OX40 agonist ivuxolimab in advanced cancers. Sequencing used immunoSEQ multiplex PCR; TCRdb keeps in-frame clones, though not all of them. The sample holds roughly 89,000 clones; roughly 80% are singletons and the top ten take about 1.7%. This specimen consisted of CD4+ or CD8+ T cells sorted from blood, obtained in a trial of the OX40 agonist ivuxolimab. These receptors all come from an adult with an advanced solid tumor such as melanoma, head and neck, liver or kidney cancer. Each CDR3 is given with its conserved first and last residue. Fields, in order: clone size, J gene, V gene, D gene, CDR3 DNA, CDR3 protein. A D gene is named only where the DNA matches it firmly. Not all rows give a size; the values are once, few, many and, for expanded clones, a class.

>-|TRBJ2-3|TRBV5-6|-
TGTGCCAGCAGCTTTTGGCAGGGCGGTAGCACAGATACGCAGTATTTT
CASSFWQGGSTDTQYF
>-|TRBJ1-2|TRBV4-1|TRBD1
TGCGCCAGCAGCCAGACAGGGATCGGATTGGACTATGGCTACACCTTC
CASSQTGIGLDYGYTF
>-|TRBJ2-5|TRBV5-6|TRBD2
TGTGCCAGCAGCCCAAATCTAGTTGAGCGGGGAGAGACCCAGTACTTC
CASSPNLVERGETQYF
>-|TRBJ2-1|TRBV11-2|TRBD1
TGTGCCAGCAGCTTAATCCCCGGGACAGGGAATGAGCAGTTCTTC
CASSLIPGTGNEQFF
>-|TRBJ1-4|TRBV7-2|TRBD1
TGTGCCAGCAGCTTAGCCGACAGGGGGGATGAAAAACTGTTTTTT
CASSLADRGDEKLFF
>-|TRBJ1-3|TRBV7-2|-
TGTGCCAGCAGCTTTATCCCCGTCGTCTCTGGAAACACCATATATTTT
CASSFIPVVSGNTIYF
>-|TRBJ1-4|TRBV28|TRBD1
TGTGCCAGCAGCATACAAGGACAGGGATTAACTAATGAAAAACTGTTTTTT
CASSIQGQGLTNEKLFF
>-|TRBJ2-5|TRBV20-1|TRBD2
TGCAGTGCCAGCGGGGGGGAGACCCAGTACTTC
CSASGGETQYF
>-|TRBJ1-2|TRBV7-2|TRBD1
TGTGCCAGCACCCAAAACCAGGGGGTGGGTGGCTACACCTTC
CASTQNQGVGGYTF
>-|TRBJ1-4|TRBV6-1|-
TGTGCCAGCACCAAAAGCACAACTAATGAAAAACTGTTTTTT
CASTKSTTNEKLFF
>few|TRBJ2-7|TRBV30|-
TGTGCGTGGACAGACTCCTACGAGCAGTACTTC
CAWTDSYEQYF
>-|TRBJ2-3|TRBV23-1|-
TGCGCCAGCAGGACTGGTACTACTAGCACAGATACGCAGTATTTT
CASRTGTTSTDTQYF
>-|TRBJ2-6|TRBV5-4|-
TGTGCCAGCAGCTTCCCAGGGTCCCCCTCTGGGGCCAACGTCCTGACTTTC
CASSFPGSPSGANVLTF
>-|TRBJ2-3|TRBV7-2|-
TGTGCCAGCAGCTTATGGGGCCGGGGGAACGCAGATACGCAGTATTTT
CASSLWGRGNADTQYF
>-|TRBJ1-2|TRBV5-1|TRBD1
TGCGCCAGCAGCGGGGGACAGGGAACCTACTATGGCTACACCTTC
CASSGGQGTYYGYTF
>-|TRBJ2-5|TRBV6-1|-
TGTGCCACAGATTTACGCTTGGAGACCCAGTACTTC
CATDLRLETQYF
>-|TRBJ2-7|TRBV6-1|-
TGTGCCAGCAGTCCCCAACCCTACGAGCAGTACTTC
CASSPQPYEQYF
>-|TRBJ2-1|TRBV9|-
TGTGCCAGCAGCGTAGGCTTGAATGAGCAGTTCTTC
CASSVGLNEQFF
>-|TRBJ1-1|TRBV29-1|-
TGCAGCGTTGGGAGCGGGCGAGCTTTCTTT
CSVGSGRAFF
>-|TRBJ2-2|TRBV7-2|TRBD2
TGTGCCAGCAGCCGGAGCGCGGGGGGGCGCACCGGGGAGCTGTTTTTT
CASSRSAGGRTGELFF
>-|TRBJ1-1|TRBV19|-
TGTGCCACGGGACCGGTGAACACTGAAGCTTTCTTT
CATGPVNTEAFF
>-|TRBJ1-6|TRBV27|TRBD1
TGTGCCAGCAGCAGAACCGGGACAGGGCTTTCACCCCTCCACTTT
CASSRTGTGLSPLHF
>few|TRBJ1-3|TRBV9|-
TGTGCCAGCAGCGTAGAATGGTTCTCTGGAAACACCATATATTTT
CASSVEWFSGNTIYF
>-|TRBJ1-4|TRBV9|-
TGTGCCAGCAGCGTAGGGGGACTTCTTAATGAAAAACTGTTTTTT
CASSVGGLLNEKLFF
>-|TRBJ2-2|TRBV14|-
TGTGCCAGCAGCCAAGAATCCCCTAGCGCATCCGGGGAGCTGTTTTTT
CASSQESPSASGELFF
>-|TRBJ2-2|TRBV11-3|-
TGTGCCAGCAGCTCTGGTCGGACGGACACCGGGGAGCTGTTTTTT
CASSSGRTDTGELFF
>-|TRBJ1-5|TRBV5-6|-
TGTGCCAGCAGCTTGGTATCGGCAGCACATCAGCCCCAGCATTTT
CASSLVSAAHQPQHF
>-|TRBJ2-1|TRBV7-3|-
TGTGCCAGCAGCTTAACGGGCTACAATGAGCAGTTCTTC
CASSLTGYNEQFF
>once|TRBJ1-6|TRBV6-1|-
TGTGCCAGCAGTGAAGGGAACGGGAGAACCGTTACACCCCTCCACTTT
CASSEGNGRTVTPLHF
>-|TRBJ2-1|TRBV6-4|TRBD1
TGTGCCAGCAGCCCCGGGACAGGGGCCATCAATGAGCAGTTCTTC
CASSPGTGAINEQFF
>-|TRBJ1-2|TRBV28|-
TGTGCCAGCAGAGCAGGGGTCCACTATGGCTACACCTTC
CASRAGVHYGYTF
>-|TRBJ1-5|TRBV27|TRBD1
TGTGCCAGCTCTCCCCTCCTGGGACAGGGTAGGGGTCAGCCCCAGCATTTT
CASSPLLGQGRGQPQHF
>-|TRBJ2-2|TRBV4-1|TRBD2
TGCGCCAGCAGACAAGCACTAGCGGGCGTCCAGGGGGAGCTGTTTTTT
CASRQALAGVQGELFF
>-|TRBJ2-7|TRBV4-3|-
TGCGCCAGCAGCCCCGAGGGGAGCTACTACGAGCAGTACTTC
CASSPEGSYYEQYF
>-|TRBJ1-3|TRBV28|TRBD1
TGTGCCAGCAGTTTAGTTACGATCAGGGGGGACACCATATATTTT
CASSLVTIRGDTIYF
>-|TRBJ2-5|TRBV11-2|TRBD1
TGTGCCAGCAGCTCGGACAGGGAAGAGACCCAGTACTTC
CASSSDREETQYF
>-|TRBJ1-4|TRBV28|-
TGTGCCAGCAGTCCCCCCAGGGTAGGGGAAAAACTGTTTTTT
CASSPPRVGEKLFF
>-|TRBJ1-2|TRBV5-1|TRBD1
TGCGCCAGCAGCGTCCGACAGGGGGCATCGGACTATGGCTACACCTTC
CASSVRQGASDYGYTF
>-|TRBJ2-1|TRBV5-1|TRBD1
TGCGCCAGCAGGTGGGGACAGGGGATGAGTGAGCAGTTCTTC
CASRWGQGMSEQFF
>-|TRBJ2-5|TRBV28|-
TGTGCCAGCAGCTACTCCCAGGGATTCGGAGAAGAGACCCAGTACTTC
CASSYSQGFGEETQYF
>-|TRBJ2-2|TRBV4-1|-
TGCGCCAGTCAGTCTAGGGAGGCCGGGGAGCTGTTTTTT
CASQSREAGELFF
>few|TRBJ2-5|TRBV11-2|-
TGTGCCAGCAGCCCAACTGGGGTTTCCCAAGAGACCCAGTACTTC
CASSPTGVSQETQYF
>once|TRBJ2-7|TRBV19|TRBD2
TGTGCCTCCAGCGAGACTAGCGGGTACGAGCAGTACTTC
CASSETSGYEQYF
>few|TRBJ2-7|TRBV28|-
TGTGCCAGCAGTTTAGATCCGCAGAGCTCCTACGAGCAGTACTTC
CASSLDPQSSYEQYF